Presented here are 13 T cell receptor beta chains from one specimen sequenced in a study of tumour-infiltrating T cells in Burkitt lymphoma. Repertoires were generated with immunoSEQ multiplex PCR, while TCRdb's copy carries only in-frame clones and drops some. The table has around 50,000 clones, around 31% seen once. Sequenced material: tumor tissue. The receptor source for this set is a human donor with Burkitt lymphoma.

This clone came up a few times. The chain employs TRBV14 and TRBJ2-7; D is ambiguous. This CDR3 comprises 13 residues. Trimming shortened V by 4 bases and J by 2 bases, and 9 bases separated the two germline ends. Germline V CDR1 and CDR2: SGHDN, FVKESK. CDR3 sequence: CASSLFGPYEQYF. CDR3 nucleotides: TGTGCCAGCAGCCTATTCGGGCCCTACGAGCAGTACTTC.

This clone was seen a handful of times. The J gene is TRBJ1-4, the V gene TRBV7-2; D perhaps matches TRBD1 (5 bases). The CDR3 spans 15 residues. CDR1 and CDR2 (germline): SGHTA, FQGNSA. The V gene lost 5 bases and the J gene lost 0 bases, with 10 bases spanning the gap. In nucleotides, the CDR3 is TGTGCCAGCAGCGTTCGACAGACAACTAATGAAAAACTGTTTTTT. Translation gives CASSVRQTTNEKLFF.

The J gene is TRBJ1-2, the V gene TRBV10-2; possible D gene TRBD1, 5 bases. V was trimmed by 6 bases and J by 2 bases, leaving 13 bases between them. CDR1 and CDR2 from the germline V gene are WSHSY and SAAADI. CDR3 length equals 14 residues. For the CDR3, the DNA is TGCGCCAGCAGCCAAATCCAGGGCAACTATGGCTACACCTTC. Its translation: CASSQIQGNYGYTF.

This clone has only a few counts. This CDR3 is CATSRGGIDYGYTF. DNA of the CDR3: TGTGCCACCAGCAGAGGAGGTATAGACTATGGCTACACCTTC. The chain joins TRBV15 to TRBJ1-2; D not certain. This CDR3 contains 14 residues. Germline V gene lookup returns CDR1 LNHNV and CDR2 YYDKDF (reference sequence). Trimming pared 1 base from V and 3 bases from J, leaving 9 bases between.

Concerning this clone itself: One end of the junction fails to match germline, which may point to a read error. The genes are TRBV18 and TRBJ2-3; possibly TRBD1 for D (6 bases). The CDR3 runs 15 residues. CDR1 is KGHSH, CDR2 LQKENI, per germline. DNA of the CDR3: TGTGCCAGCTCACCGCAACAGGGTAGCACAAATACGCAGTATTTT. Amino acids: CASSPQQGSTNTQYF.

This clone appeared a few times. This rearrangement joins TRBV14 to TRBJ1-6; D is uncertain. The V end was cut by 1 base, the J end by 9 bases, with 10 bases between. There are 14 residues in the CDR3. CDR1 and CDR2 from the germline V gene are SGHDN and FVKESK. The CDR3 DNA is TGTGCCAGCAGCCAAGGTAAAGGGTCTTCACCCCTCCACTTT. Translation: CASSQGKGSSPLHF. The full variable domain, rest sourced from reference TRBV14 and TRBJ1-6, is EAGVTQFPSHSVIEKGQTVTLRCDPISGHDNLYWYRRVMGKEIKFLLHFVKESKQDESGMPNNRFLAERTGGTYSTLKVQPAELEDSGVYFCASSQGKGSSPLHFGNGTRLTVT.

The chain recombines TRBV5-1 with TRBJ2-7; a weak D match, TRBD2 (5 bases). V was shortened by 1 base and J by 0 bases, with 8 bases between the two germline ends. The germline CDR1 and CDR2 sequences are SGHRS and YFSETQ. The length of the CDR3 is 14 residues. CDR3 loop: CASSLSGSSYEQYF. DNA for the CDR3: TGCGCCAGCAGCTTGTCGGGGAGCTCCTACGAGCAGTACTTC.

The rearrangement uses TRBV5-5 and TRBJ1-4; D remains unclear. The CDR3 consists of 13 residues. The ends were cut back, 0 bases at V and 8 bases at J, with 8 bases in the middle. Germline loops: CDR1 SGHKS, CDR2 YYEKEE (reference sequence). The CDR3 DNA sequence: TGTGCCAGCAGCTTGGATCCAGTCGAAAAACTGTTTTTT. This translates into CASSLDPVEKLFF.

The chain has TRBV5-4 and TRBJ2-5, with D perhaps assigned TRBD1 or TRBD2 (6 bases each). The CDR3 length is 15 residues. The ends were cut back, 0 bases at V and 2 bases at J, with 11 bases in the middle. The germline CDR1 and CDR2 sequences are SGHNT and YYREEE (reference sequence). CDR3 nucleotide sequence: TGTGCCAGCAGCTTGGGGGGGGCGGGGCAAGAGACCCAGTACTTC. Its translation: CASSLGGAGQETQYF.

This clone was seen only a few times. J is TRBJ1-2 and V is TRBV9; D possibly corresponds to TRBD1 (6 bases). V was shortened by 0 bases and J by 0 bases, with 9 bases between the two germline ends. CDR3 length: 15 amino acids. Germline-derived CDR1 and CDR2 are SGDLS and YYNGEE. CDR3 residues: CASSVGTVTNYGYTF. The CDR3 nucleotides are TGTGCCAGCAGCGTAGGGACAGTCACTAACTATGGCTACACCTTC. The full variable domain, its missing parts supplied by reference TRBV9 and TRBJ1-2, is DSGVTQTPKHLITATGQRVTLRCSPRSGDLSVYWYQQSLDQGLQFLIQYYNGEERAKGNILERFSAQQFPDLHSELNLSSLELGDSALYFCASSVGTVTNYGYTFGSGTRLTVV.

The genes are TRBV27 and TRBJ2-7; D ambiguous. The CDR3 has 12 residues. Trimming stripped 2 bases from V and 5 bases from J, with 7 bases between. Germline values: CDR1 MNHEY, CDR2 SMNVEV (reference sequence). CDR3 protein: CASSLRGDEQYF. For the CDR3, the DNA is TGTGCCAGCAGTTTAAGAGGCGACGAGCAGTACTTC.

This clone was found a few times. The chain has TRBV7-9 and TRBJ2-7; 7 bases line up with TRBD1. The V and J ends lost 6 bases and 1 base, in that order; junction bases with no gene match: 6. Germline CDR1 reads SEHNR; CDR2 reads FQNEAQ (reference sequence). The CDR3 length is 14 residues. The CDR3 DNA follows: TGTGCCAGCAGTTGGGCAGGGGGATCCTACGAGCAGTACTTC. It encodes CASSWAGGSYEQYF.

In its sample, this clone was seen a few times. The chain is built from TRBV25-1 and TRBJ2-5; 8 bases line up with TRBD1. This CDR3 has 16 residues. Trimming took 3 bases from V and 1 from J; bases not matched to a gene: 7. Germline loops: CDR1 MGHDK, CDR2 SYGVNS. CDR3 in amino acids: CASSELQGAFQETQYF. The CDR3 region has the DNA TGTGCCAGCAGTGAGTTGCAGGGGGCTTTCCAAGAGACCCAGTACTTC.